These 13 T cell receptor beta chains came from one sample sequenced in a study of cytomegalovirus exposure and HLA in healthy donors. PCR used 60 Vbeta primers and 13 Jbeta primers. The method was immunoSEQ multiplex PCR; TCRdb's version includes in-frame clones alone and lacks a portion of them. The repertoire consists of hundreds of thousands of clones, with around 76% occurring once and the leading ten covering over 0.55%. The material sequenced was PBMCs. Every receptor here comes from a man between 18 and 29 years old in good health and CMV-seronegative.

The genes are TRBV6-5 and TRBJ2-1, with D perhaps matching TRBD2 (5 bases). Germline V CDR1 and CDR2: MNHEY, SVGAGI. V was trimmed by 7 bases and J by 5 bases, leaving 12 bases between them. The CDR3 covers 13 residues. DNA of the CDR3: TGTGCCAGCATTCAGGACTGGGACAATGAGCAGTTCTTC. Translating it yields CASIQDWDNEQFF.

The chain combines TRBV11-1 with TRBJ2-5; 7 bases agree with TRBD2. The CDR3 consists of 12 residues. Trimming cost V 4 bases and J 4 bases; bases outside gene matches: 0. The V gene's germline CDR1 is SGHAT and CDR2 FQDESV (reference sequence). This CDR3 is CASSWEGETQYF. CDR3 in DNA: TGTGCCAGCAGCTGGGAGGGAGAGACCCAGTACTTC. Together with reference TRBV11-1 and TRBJ2-5, the CDR3 gives the full variable domain: EAEVAQSPRYKITEKSQAVAFWCDPISGHATLYWYRQILGQGPELLVQFQDESVVDDSQLPKDRFSAERLKGVDSTLKIQPAELGDSAMYLCASSWEGETQYFGPGTRLLVL.

The chain has TRBV6-5 and TRBJ2-7, with a possible D match to TRBD1 (6 bases). Trimming cost V 7 bases and J 1 base, with 11 bases left between them. This CDR3 comprises 13 residues. Germline V gene lookup returns CDR1 MNHEY and CDR2 SVGAGI. CDR3 residues: CASTRGGSYEQYF. The CDR3 bases are TGTGCCAGCACCCGAGGGGGTTCCTACGAGCAGTACTTC.

The chain is built from TRBV5-4 and TRBJ2-7; D call uncertain. In germline, CDR1 is SGHNT, CDR2 YYREEE (reference sequence). This CDR3 has 14 amino acids. V lost 2 bases and J 0 bases, leaving 9 bases between the germline ends. The CDR3 coding sequence is TGTGCCAGCAGCTTAAGCTATGCCTCCTACGAGCAGTACTTC. Translating it yields CASSLSYASYEQYF.

The chain uses TRBV4-1 and TRBJ1-3, with D perhaps TRBD1 (5 bases). The length of the CDR3 is 14 residues. V lost 1 base and J lost 2, with 6 bases in between. Germline V gene sequence: CDR1 MGHRA, CDR2 YSYEKL. In DNA form, the CDR3 reads TGCGCCAGCAGCCAAGTAGGGGCTGGAAACACCATATATTTT. Translated, it gives CASSQVGAGNTIYF.

CDR3 coding DNA: TGCGCCAGCAGCCTCGAACTAGCGGGAGCCAGCGAGCAGTACTTC. Translated, it gives CASSLELAGASEQYF. The chain uses TRBV5-1 and TRBJ2-7; the match to TRBD2 covers 11 bases. Germline V gene sequence: CDR1 SGHRS, CDR2 YFSETQ. CDR3 length: 15 amino acids. Unmatched junction bases numbered 9, after V lost 4 bases and J lost 6 bases.

The chain is built from TRBV7-9 and TRBJ2-7; TRBD1 might be the D (5 bases). V was trimmed by 4 bases and J by 3 bases, leaving 13 bases between them. CDR1 and CDR2 from the germline V gene are SEHNR and FQNEAQ (reference sequence). CDR3 length: 14 amino acids. CDR3: CASSSPAGNYEQYF. For the CDR3, the DNA is TGTGCCAGCAGCTCCCCTGCAGGGAACTACGAGCAGTACTTC.

The rearrangement uses TRBV10-1 and TRBJ2-7; TRBD1 agrees at 8 bases. V was pared by 4 bases and J by 5 bases, with 10 bases of the junction left unmatched. The germline gives CDR1 WNHNN, CDR2 SYGVQD (reference sequence). The CDR3 covers 15 residues. In nucleotides, the CDR3 is TGCGCCAGCAGTGGAAGACAGGGGAACGAGCACGAGCAGTACTTC. It yields the protein CASSGRQGNEHEQYF.

The chain is built from TRBV19 and TRBJ2-7, with 10 bases that match TRBD1. V was pared by 5 bases and J by 6 bases, with 10 bases of the junction left unmatched. The germline V gene encodes CDR1 LNHDA and CDR2 SQIVND (reference sequence). CDR3 length: 15 amino acids. The CDR3 DNA reads TGTGCCAGTAGTCCTCATGGGACAGGGGCGTCCGAGCAGTACTTC. This translates into CASSPHGTGASEQYF. Full variable domain (remainder filled in from reference TRBV19 and TRBJ2-7): DGGITQSPKYLFRKEGQNVTLSCEQNLNHDAMYWYRQDPGQGLRLIYYSQIVNDFQKGDIAEGYSVSREKKESFPLTVTSAQKNPTAFYLCASSPHGTGASEQYFGPGTRLTVT.

The chain links TRBV18 to TRBJ2-5; weak D call: TRBD2 (6 bases). V was clipped by 0 bases and J by 5 bases, with 16 bases between them. CDR3 length equals 16 residues. The germline V gene encodes CDR1 KGHSH and CDR2 LQKENI. As DNA, the CDR3 is TGTGCCAGCTCACCACCTTTCGGCGGGGCTCGGGAGACCCAGTACTTC. It yields the protein CASSPPFGGARETQYF. The full variable domain, with the rest looked up from reference TRBV18 and TRBJ2-5, is NAGVMQNPRHLVRRRGQEARLRCSPMKGHSHVYWYRQLPEEGLKFMVYLQKENIIDESGMPKERFSAEFPKEGPSILRIQQVVRGDSAAYFCASSPPFGGARETQYFGPGTRLLVL.

The CDR3 region is CASRLAGSYEQYF. CDR3 in DNA: TGTGCCAGCAGACTAGCGGGGTCCTACGAGCAGTACTTC. This chain joins TRBV2 and TRBJ2-7; 10 bases are a match to TRBD2. In germline, CDR1 is SNHLY, CDR2 FYNNEI. The CDR3 spans 13 residues. The junction had 0 bases not matched to a gene; V was cut back by 6 bases and J by 1 base.

The chain combines TRBV5-6 with TRBJ2-7, with a weak D call TRBD1 (6 bases). This CDR3 is 15 amino acids long. From germline, CDR1 is SGHDT and CDR2 YYEEEE. V was pared by 3 bases and J by 3 bases, with 16 bases between. The chain's CDR3 is CASSSLTGPFYEQYF. Here the CDR3 DNA reads TGTGCCAGCAGCTCATTGACAGGTCCCTTCTACGAGCAGTACTTC. The variable domain in full, completed from reference TRBV5-6 and TRBJ2-7, reads DAGVTQSPTHLIKTRGQQVTLRCSPKSGHDTVSWYQQALGQGPQFIFQYYEEEERQRGNFPDRFSGHQFPNYSSELNVNALLLGDSALYLCASSSLTGPFYEQYFGPGTRLTVT.

CDR3 coding DNA: TGTGCCAGCAGCACCCGGGACAGAGAAGCGAACACCGGGGAGCTGTTTTTT. Its translation is CASSTRDREANTGELFF. This sequence joins TRBV21-1 and TRBJ2-2; the table assigns TRBD1, which was not confirmed against the DNA. TRBV21-1 is labeled a pseudogene. The length of the CDR3 is 17 residues.